This T cell receptor beta chain emerged from a study of vaccination and CD4 T cells after COVID-19. Study-level background: Recovered patients in the cohort numbered six men and four women, two of them Hispanic.

Germline CDR1 is MNHEY and CDR2 is SVGEGT. The CDR3 is 16 residues long. Treatment given: roughly ten-day PBMC culture with coronavirus spike peptide pools or control peptides (ViraFEST assay). ViraFEST expanded antigen-specific T cells with peptide pools, then sequenced TCRs. CD4+ T cells were isolated by negative selection after less than 11 days of culture. In regard to this clonotype: Its specificity is unknown. One end of the junction does not line up with germline, which may come from a read error.

The study, taken as a whole, reports: Median SARS-CoV-2-reactive clonotype numbers went up from around 21 to 38, but not significantly.

Cultured CD4+ T cells had their DNA profiled by the Oncomine TCR Beta short-read assay. TCRdb recomputed calls from the PCR reads with MiXCR, one row per CDR3 protein. The sample holds roughly 14,000 distinct CDR3 sequences, roughly 50% seen once. This chain connects TRBV6-2 or TRBV6-3 to TRBJ2-1, with D perhaps given as TRBD1 or TRBD2 (5 bases each). The source is a human donor who had recovered from COVID-19. The specimen sequenced was CD4+ T cells from blood, cultured in vitro. Here the CDR3 reads CASSLQGRSSYNGQFF. The CDR3 DNA reads TGTGCCAGCAGTCTCCAGGGACGAAGCTCCTACAATGGGCAGTTCTTC.